The T cell receptor (beta chain) under discussion was sequenced for a study of cytomegalovirus exposure and HLA in healthy donors. Study observations and caveats: Reports indicated that the classifier achieved high specificity and sensitivity in diagnosing cytomegalovirus status. Overall, around 160 TCR beta chains were annotated as cytomegalovirus-associated.

On this clone: Its cognate antigen is unknown.

The CDR3 spans 16 residues. The germline gives CDR1 MNHNY, CDR2 SVGAGI (reference sequence). The junction had 8 bases not matched to a gene; V was cut back by 5 bases and J by 7 bases. The PCR contained 60 Vbeta and 13 Jbeta primers. Clones were read by immunoSEQ multiplex PCR, and TCRdb kept only the in-frame ones, dropping some. In total, the table holds 95,000 to 150,000 clones. The rearrangement uses TRBV6-6 and TRBJ2-2; TRBD2 matches 12 bases. The sample comprised PBMCs. This receptor was identified in a man aged 18 to 35 in good health and CMV-seronegative. In DNA, the CDR3 is TGTGCCAGCAGTGGGCCTAGCGGGAGGGCCAACGGGGAGCTGTTTTTT. Encoded protein: CASSGPSGRANGELFF.